This TCR beta chain was recovered during a study of human T cells and chemical hapten exposure. About the study: The study lasted approximately 25 weeks, and patients were dosed weekly with diphenylcyclopropenone on the scalp throughout.

Time point described: patch test 2, 6 weeks after DPC sensitization. Treatment in this sample: therapeutic diphenylcyclopropenone sensitization with weekly scalp DPC. This clonotype has a handful of counts. The antigen remains unidentified. Findings and caveats of the study: Expanded TCRs created a significantly greater count of big CDR3 similarity clusters than controls did. No alteration of TCRs above 1 in 1000 frequency was seen with DPC sensitization.

Separate cDNA molecules received unique molecular identifiers, which the library attached to them. MiXCR, applied by TCRdb to the RACE reads, yields one record per CDR3 protein. The sample consists of around 99,000 distinct CDR3 sequences, 9.2% of them appearing once. The starting material was whole blood, obtained in connection with sensitization to the hapten diphenylcyclopropenone (DPC). The sequence derives from a woman aged 40 to 50 with alopecia areata. Some clones in this sample may be carry-over from other donors' samples.

The CDR3 nucleotides are TGTGCCAGCTCACTACAAACTAGCACAGATACGCAGTATTTT. As protein: CASSLQTSTDTQYF. The chain links TRBV18 to TRBJ2-3; D is undetermined. This CDR3 has 14 residues. Per the germline V gene, CDR1 is KGHSH and CDR2 is LQKENI. The germline V and J ends were trimmed by 4 bases and 0 bases, with 8 bases remaining between them.